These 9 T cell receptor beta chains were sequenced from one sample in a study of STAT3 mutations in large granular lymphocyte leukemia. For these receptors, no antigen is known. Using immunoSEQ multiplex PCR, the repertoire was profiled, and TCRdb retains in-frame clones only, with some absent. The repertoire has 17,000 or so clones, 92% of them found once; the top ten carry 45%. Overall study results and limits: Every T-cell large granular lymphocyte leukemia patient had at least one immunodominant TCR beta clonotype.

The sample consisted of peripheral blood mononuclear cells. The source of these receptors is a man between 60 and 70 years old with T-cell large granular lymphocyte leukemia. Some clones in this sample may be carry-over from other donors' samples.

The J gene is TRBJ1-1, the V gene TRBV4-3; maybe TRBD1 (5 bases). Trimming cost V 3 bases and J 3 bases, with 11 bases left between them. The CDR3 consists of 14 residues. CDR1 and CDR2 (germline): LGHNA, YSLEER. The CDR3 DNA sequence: TGCGCCAGCAGCCAGCAGGGTGGAGACACTGAAGCTTTCTTT. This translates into CASSQQGGDTEAFF.

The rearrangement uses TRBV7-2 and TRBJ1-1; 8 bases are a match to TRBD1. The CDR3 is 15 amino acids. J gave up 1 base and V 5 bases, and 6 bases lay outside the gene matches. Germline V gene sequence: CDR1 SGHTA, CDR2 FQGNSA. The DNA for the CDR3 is TGTGCCAGCAGCCCAGGGGACAGGAGGAACACTGAAGCTTTCTTT. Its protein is CASSPGDRRNTEAFF.

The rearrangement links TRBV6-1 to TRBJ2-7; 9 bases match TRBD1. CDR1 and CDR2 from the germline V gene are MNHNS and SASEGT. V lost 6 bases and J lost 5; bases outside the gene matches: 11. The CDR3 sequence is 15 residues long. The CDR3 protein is CASRRDRGNPNEQYF. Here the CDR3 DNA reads TGTGCCAGCAGGAGAGACAGGGGGAATCCAAACGAGCAGTACTTC.

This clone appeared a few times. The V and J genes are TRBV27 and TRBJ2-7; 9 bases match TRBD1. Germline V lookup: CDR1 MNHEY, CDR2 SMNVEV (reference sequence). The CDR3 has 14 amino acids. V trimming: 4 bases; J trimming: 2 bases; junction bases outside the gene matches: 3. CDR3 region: CASSSRQGAYEQYF. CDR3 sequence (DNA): TGTGCCAGCAGTTCCCGACAGGGGGCCTACGAGCAGTACTTC.

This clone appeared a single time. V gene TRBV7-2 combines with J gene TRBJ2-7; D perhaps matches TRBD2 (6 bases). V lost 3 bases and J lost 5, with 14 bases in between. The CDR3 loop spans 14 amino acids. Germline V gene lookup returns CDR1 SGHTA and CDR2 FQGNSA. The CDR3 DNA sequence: TGTGCCAGCAGCTTCCTCGGGACTCCAAACGAGCAGTACTTC. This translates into CASSFLGTPNEQYF.

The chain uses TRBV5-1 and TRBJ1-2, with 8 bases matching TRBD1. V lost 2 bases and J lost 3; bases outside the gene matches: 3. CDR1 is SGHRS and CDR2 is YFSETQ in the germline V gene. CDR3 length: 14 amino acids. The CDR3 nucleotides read TGCGCCAGCAGCTTTCAGGGGGCGGACTATGGCTACACCTTC. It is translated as CASSFQGADYGYTF.

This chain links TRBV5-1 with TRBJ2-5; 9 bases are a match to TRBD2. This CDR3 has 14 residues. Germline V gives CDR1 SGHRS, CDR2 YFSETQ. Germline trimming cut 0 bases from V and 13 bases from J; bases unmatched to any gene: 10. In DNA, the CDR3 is TGCGCCAGCAGCTTGGAAGGGTTAGCGGGAGACTGGTACTTC. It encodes CASSLEGLAGDWYF.

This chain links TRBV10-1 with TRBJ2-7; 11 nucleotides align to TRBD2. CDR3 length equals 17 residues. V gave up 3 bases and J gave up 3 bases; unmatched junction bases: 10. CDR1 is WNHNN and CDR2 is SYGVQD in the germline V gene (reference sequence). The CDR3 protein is CASSDGTSGSLFYEQYF. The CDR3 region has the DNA TGCGCCAGCAGTGATGGGACTAGCGGTTCCCTCTTCTACGAGCAGTACTTC.

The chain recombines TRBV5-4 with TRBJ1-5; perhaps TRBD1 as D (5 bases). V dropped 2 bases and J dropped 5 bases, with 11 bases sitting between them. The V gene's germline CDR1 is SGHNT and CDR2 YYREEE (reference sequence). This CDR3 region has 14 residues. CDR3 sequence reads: CASSLEGPHQPQHF. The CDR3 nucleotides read TGTGCCAGCAGCTTAGAGGGGCCACATCAGCCCCAGCATTTT.